Below are 21 T cell receptor beta chains sequenced from a single sample in a study of cytomegalovirus exposure and HLA in healthy donors. Primers: 60 Vbeta forward and 13 Jbeta reverse. Sequenced by immunoSEQ multiplex PCR; TCRdb stores in-frame clones only, minus some. The data hold tens of thousands of clones, with around four fifths observed a single time. Material for sequencing was PBMCs. The receptors originated from a human donor in good health.

This rearrangement joins TRBV15 to TRBJ1-4; the match to TRBD1 covers 9 bases. Looked up from germline, CDR1 is LNHNV and CDR2 is YYDKDF (reference sequence). This CDR3 has 16 amino acids. V shed 3 bases and J 5 bases; nucleotides not matched to a gene: 7. CDR3 nucleotides: TGTGCCACCAGCAGCGACCCGGGACAGGGCAATGAAAAACTGTTTTTT. Protein product: CATSSDPGQGNEKLFF.

The chain combines TRBV5-1 with TRBJ1-2; maybe TRBD1 (6 bases). Germline assignment: CDR1 SGHRS and CDR2 YFSETQ. The CDR3 runs to 12 residues. Trimming took off 3 bases at V and 8 bases at J, with 11 bases between the two ends. The DNA for the CDR3 is TGCGCCAGCAGCTCCGGGGGGCACGGCTACACCTTC. Its protein is CASSSGGHGYTF. The full variable domain, completed using reference TRBV5-1 and TRBJ1-2, is KAGVTQTPRYLIKTRGQQVTLSCSPISGHRSVSWYQQTPGQGLQFLFEYFSETQRNKGNFPGRFSGRQFSNSRSEMNVSTLELGDSALYLCASSSGGHGYTFGSGTRLTVV.

V is TRBV5-1 and J is TRBJ1-4; possible D gene TRBD1, 6 bases. V lost 0 bases and J lost 3, with 9 bases in between. The CDR3 length is 15 residues. The germline CDR1 and CDR2 sequences are SGHRS and YFSETQ. CDR3 in amino acids: CASSLVAGANEKLFF. The DNA of the CDR3 is TGCGCCAGCAGCTTGGTGGCAGGGGCTAATGAAAAACTGTTTTTT.

This clone has just a few counts. V usage is TRBV4-1 and J usage is TRBJ1-4; no clear D. CDR3 length: 15 amino acids. CDR1 and CDR2 (germline): MGHRA, YSYEKL. V lost 3 bases and J lost 5, with 13 bases in between. CDR3 region: CASSHASGENEKLFF. For the CDR3, the DNA is TGCGCCAGCAGCCACGCCTCGGGAGAGAATGAAAAACTGTTTTTT.

This clone was seen a few times. This chain joins TRBV5-1 and TRBJ1-2, with D perhaps matching TRBD1 (6 bases). The CDR3 runs 16 residues. Germline V CDR1 and CDR2: SGHRS, YFSETQ. V was clipped by 0 bases and J by 2 bases, with 14 bases between them. CDR3 in DNA: TGCGCCAGCAGCTTGGCCAGGGAGGGGGGAAACTATGGCTACACCTTC. Protein product: CASSLAREGGNYGYTF.

V usage is TRBV6-6 and J usage is TRBJ2-3, with D possibly matching TRBD2 (5 bases). The germline V and J ends were trimmed by 0 bases and 6 bases, with 13 bases remaining between them. The length of the CDR3 is 15 residues. The V gene's germline CDR1 is MNHNY and CDR2 SVGAGI (reference sequence). CDR3 in amino acids: CASSYSDGLRDTQYF. The CDR3 nucleotides read TGTGCCAGCAGTTACTCGGACGGACTTCGGGATACGCAGTATTTT.

This clone showed up just a few times. The chain has TRBV5-6 and TRBJ1-6; D is unclear. CDR1 is SGHDT, CDR2 YYEEEE, per germline. V gave up 4 bases and J gave up 5 bases, with 10 bases separating them. The length of the CDR3 is 14 residues. The CDR3 loop is CASSNSMDNSPLHF. CDR3 nucleotide sequence: TGTGCCAGCAGCAATAGCATGGATAATTCACCCCTCCACTTT. The entire variable domain, with the rest obtained from reference TRBV5-6 and TRBJ1-6, is as follows: DAGVTQSPTHLIKTRGQQVTLRCSPKSGHDTVSWYQQALGQGPQFIFQYYEEEERQRGNFPDRFSGHQFPNYSSELNVNALLLGDSALYLCASSNSMDNSPLHFGNGTRLTVT.

This clone came up once. The chain combines TRBV6-1 with TRBJ2-5, with 15 bases aligning to TRBD2. This CDR3 contains 15 residues. Germline V gene data show CDR1 as MNHNS and CDR2 as SASEGT. Germline trimming cut 4 bases from V and 4 bases from J; bases unmatched to any gene: 1. The DNA of the CDR3 is TGTGCCAGCAGTGGGGGACTAGCGGGAGGAGAGACCCAGTACTTC. Protein: CASSGGLAGGETQYF.

V is TRBV5-1 and J is TRBJ2-1; D might be TRBD2 (6 bases). V dropped 1 base and J dropped 8 bases, with 19 bases sitting between them. The CDR3 totals 16 residues. Germline CDR1 reads SGHRS; CDR2 reads YFSETQ. The CDR3 spells CASSLSAGRVSDEQFF. Written as DNA, the CDR3 is TGCGCCAGCAGCTTGAGTGCCGGGAGAGTAAGCGATGAGCAGTTCTTC.

The chain combines TRBV5-1 with TRBJ2-7; 7 bases agree with TRBD1. This CDR3 has 14 residues. CDR1 SGHRS and CDR2 YFSETQ come from the germline V gene. Germline trimming cut 7 bases from V and 5 bases from J; bases unmatched to any gene: 12. CDR3 DNA: TGCGCCAGCCAAATTGTGACAGGGATCGACGAGCAGTACTTC. Amino acid sequence: CASQIVTGIDEQYF. The entire variable domain, with the rest obtained from reference TRBV5-1 and TRBJ2-7, is as follows: KAGVTQTPRYLIKTRGQQVTLSCSPISGHRSVSWYQQTPGQGLQFLFEYFSETQRNKGNFPGRFSGRQFSNSRSEMNVSTLELGDSALYLCASQIVTGIDEQYFGPGTRLTVT.

CDR3 region: CASSQDSQGYNSPLHF. As DNA, the CDR3 is TGCGCCAGCAGCCAAGATTCACAGGGGTATAATTCACCCCTCCACTTT. The gene calls are TRBV4-1 and TRBJ1-6; TRBD1 matches 7 bases. This CDR3 is 16 amino acids long. The ends lost 0 bases at V and 4 bases at J; junction bases unmatched: 3. Germline V gene lookup returns CDR1 MGHRA and CDR2 YSYEKL.

The rearrangement joins TRBV6-1 to TRBJ2-1; 7 bases align to TRBD1. The V gene end was trimmed by 6 bases and the J gene end by 4 bases; junction bases not matched to a gene: 3. Per germline, CDR1 MNHNS and CDR2 SASEGT. There are 13 residues in the CDR3. The CDR3 DNA reads as TGTGCCAGCAGCATGACAGGGTACAATGAGCAGTTCTTC. Its protein product is CASSMTGYNEQFF.

The chain employs TRBV21-1 and TRBJ2-7; the DNA was not compared with TRBD1, the D call given in the table. TRBV21-1 is noted as a pseudogene. The CDR3 spans 17 residues. Here the CDR3 reads CASSRRDSIICSYEQYF. In nucleotides, the CDR3 is TGTGCCAGCAGCAGGAGGGACAGCATAATTTGCTCCTACGAGCAGTACTTC.

The rearrangement links TRBV28 to TRBJ2-1; possibly TRBD1 for D (5 bases). The germline V gene has CDR1 MDHEN and CDR2 SYDVKM. This CDR3 is built from 13 residues. V dropped 5 bases and J dropped 5 bases, with 10 bases sitting between them. In DNA, the CDR3 is TGTGCCAGCAGTCAAGGACACGACAATGAGCAGTTCTTC. Translating gives CASSQGHDNEQFF.

The rearrangement joins TRBV7-3 to TRBJ1-1; 7 positions match TRBD1. The trim removed 6 bases at V and 2 bases at J, leaving 6 bases unmatched. CDR3 size: 14 residues. Germline CDR1 is SGHTA and CDR2 is FQGTGA. CDR3 sequence: CASRSQGGNTEAFF. The CDR3 nucleotides are TGTGCCAGCAGGTCGCAGGGGGGCAACACTGAAGCTTTCTTT.

The chain uses TRBV5-1 and TRBJ2-1; TRBD2 aligns across 8 bases. Germline CDR1 reads SGHRS; CDR2 reads YFSETQ. This CDR3 comprises 16 residues. V lost 4 bases and J lost 7; bases outside the gene matches: 13. CDR3 DNA: TGCGCCAGCAGCAAATTAGCGGGGTTGCGGGCTAATGAGCAGTTCTTC. This sequence encodes CASSKLAGLRANEQFF. Filled out from reference TRBV5-1 and TRBJ2-1, the complete variable domain reads KAGVTQTPRYLIKTRGQQVTLSCSPISGHRSVSWYQQTPGQGLQFLFEYFSETQRNKGNFPGRFSGRQFSNSRSEMNVSTLELGDSALYLCASSKLAGLRANEQFFGPGTRLTVL.

The J gene is TRBJ2-1, the V gene TRBV7-9; 9 bases map to TRBD2. The CDR3 consists of 14 residues. Looked up from germline, CDR1 is SEHNR and CDR2 is FQNEAQ (reference sequence). Trimming removed 3 bases from V and 8 bases from J; junction bases left unmatched: 5. CDR3 loop: CASSFAGGTDEQFF. The CDR3 coding sequence is TGTGCCAGCAGCTTTGCGGGGGGGACGGATGAGCAGTTCTTC.

The chain has TRBV7-6 and TRBJ1-1; no clear D gene. Between the trimmed V and J ends, which lost 3 bases and 0 bases, there was a span of 8 bases. The germline CDR1 and CDR2 sequences are SGHVS and FNYEAQ. This CDR3 spans 14 amino acids. The chain's CDR3 is CASSLRSMNTEAFF. The CDR3 DNA reads as TGTGCCAGCAGCTTGCGCTCCATGAACACTGAAGCTTTCTTT.

This clone is judged medium-sized. The CDR3 DNA sequence: TGTGCCAGTAGTACGTTAGCGGGGGGGGTAAATGAGCAGTTCTTC. It yields the protein CASSTLAGGVNEQFF. The chain carries TRBV19 and TRBJ2-1; 11 bases map to TRBD2. In germline, CDR1 is LNHDA, CDR2 SQIVND (reference sequence). CDR3 length equals 15 residues. The V gene end was trimmed by 4 bases and the J gene end by 7 bases; junction bases not matched to a gene: 6.

This clone appeared a few times. CDR3 DNA sequence: TGTGCCAGTAGTCCCGGGGGTTGGACAGATACGCAGTATTTT. Residues: CASSPGGWTDTQYF. The chain uses TRBV19 and TRBJ2-3; D perhaps matches TRBD2 (6 bases). Germline V gives CDR1 LNHDA, CDR2 SQIVND (reference sequence). The CDR3 runs to 14 residues. Trimming removed 5 bases from V and 3 bases from J, with 12 bases in between.

The chain uses TRBV18 and TRBJ1-5; no clear D gene. The V gene lost 6 bases and the J gene lost 3 bases, with 12 bases spanning the gap. Germline V gene sequence: CDR1 KGHSH, CDR2 LQKENI. This CDR3 spans 14 amino acids. The CDR3 region has the DNA TGTGCCAGCTCCGCCCAGGATCACAATCAGCCCCAGCATTTT. Translated, it gives CASSAQDHNQPQHF. Full variable domain (missing parts from reference TRBV18 and TRBJ1-5): NAGVMQNPRHLVRRRGQEARLRCSPMKGHSHVYWYRQLPEEGLKFMVYLQKENIIDESGMPKERFSAEFPKEGPSILRIQQVVRGDSAAYFCASSAQDHNQPQHFGDGTRLSIL.